This entry lists 23 T cell receptor beta chains sequenced from one sample in a study of cytomegalovirus exposure and HLA in healthy donors. PCR was performed using 60 Vbeta and 13 Jbeta primers. TCRdb's table, derived via immunoSEQ multiplex PCR, lists solely in-frame clones and lacks some. The table lists approximately 120,000 clones, less than 80% of them singletons. Material for sequencing was PBMCs. Receptor source: a woman in her 50s in good health and CMV-seropositive.

The chain has TRBV7-2 and TRBJ2-3; perhaps TRBD2 as D (7 bases). The CDR3 length is 16 residues. The germline V and J ends were trimmed by 6 bases and 3 bases, with 19 bases remaining between them. Looked up from germline, CDR1 is SGHTA and CDR2 is FQGNSA. The CDR3 DNA is TGTGCCAGCAGGAAGAGGGGGGAGGGGCTTACAGATACGCAGTATTTT. Its translation: CASRKRGEGLTDTQYF.

The chain is built from TRBV19 and TRBJ2-3; D perhaps matches TRBD1 (6 bases). Germline V gene lookup returns CDR1 LNHDA and CDR2 SQIVND (reference sequence). The CDR3 covers 14 residues. Between the trimmed V and J ends, which lost 8 bases and 4 bases, there was a span of 16 bases. The CDR3 here is CASRDNPGADTQYF. The CDR3 bases are TGTGCCAGTCGAGACAATCCAGGGGCAGATACGCAGTATTTT.

The gene calls are TRBV5-6 and TRBJ1-6; 7 bases agree with TRBD1. There are 14 residues in the CDR3. V lost 4 bases to trimming and J lost 10 bases; unmatched junction nucleotides: 8. Germline V gives CDR1 SGHDT, CDR2 YYEEEE. CDR3 coding DNA: TGTGCCAGCAGCCCCCGACAGGGCGGCTCACCCCTCCACTTT. This sequence encodes CASSPRQGGSPLHF.

The chain recombines TRBV7-8 with TRBJ1-1; D uncertain. The length of the CDR3 is 15 residues. CDR1 is SGHVS, CDR2 FQNEAQ, per germline. Trimming took 0 bases from V and 0 from J, leaving 8 bases between them. The CDR3 protein is CASSLAELMNTEAFF. The CDR3 bases are TGTGCCAGCAGCTTAGCTGAACTGATGAACACTGAAGCTTTCTTT. Drawing the rest from reference TRBV7-8 and TRBJ1-1, the complete variable domain is GAGVSQSPRYKVAKRGQDVALRCDPISGHVSLFWYQQALGQGPEFLTYFQNEAQLDKSGLPSDRFFAERPEGSVSTLKIQRTQQEDSAVYLCASSLAELMNTEAFFGQGTRLTVV.

The chain couples TRBV9 to TRBJ2-5; TRBD2 matches at 12 bases. J was trimmed by 1 base and V by 4 bases; bases with no gene match: 17. The CDR3 runs 20 residues. Germline V lookup: CDR1 SGDLS, CDR2 YYNGEE. CDR3 coding DNA: TGTGCCAGCAGCTCACCCCGGGATGGACTAGCGGGAATTAGCCAAGAGACCCAGTACTTC. Translated: CASSSPRDGLAGISQETQYF.

The gene calls are TRBV4-1 and TRBJ2-1; 14 bases map to TRBD2. J gave up 6 bases and V 0 bases, and 4 bases lay outside the gene matches. Germline CDR1 is MGHRA and CDR2 is YSYEKL. The CDR3 spans 17 residues. CDR3 bases: TGCGCCAGCAGCCAAGATGGGGGACTAGCGGGAGTCAATGAGCAGTTCTTC. Encoded protein: CASSQDGGLAGVNEQFF.

This clone was detected only a few times. V and J are TRBV7-6 and TRBJ2-1; D might be TRBD2 (6 bases). This CDR3 has 17 amino acids. V lost 5 bases to trimming and J lost 4 bases, with 21 bases between them. CDR1 and CDR2 from the germline V gene are SGHVS and FNYEAQ. The CDR3: CASSPSTGEVAYNEQFF. The CDR3 nucleotides read TGTGCCAGCAGCCCCTCGACGGGAGAAGTGGCTTACAATGAGCAGTTCTTC.

CDR3 region: CASSQAGSQGSYEQYF. In DNA form, the CDR3 reads TGCGCCAGCAGCCAGGCCGGGAGTCAGGGCTCCTACGAGCAGTACTTC. This chain uses TRBV4-3 with TRBJ2-7; a possible D gene is TRBD2 (6 bases). The V end was cut by 3 bases, the J end by 0 bases, with 15 bases between. CDR1 and CDR2 from the germline V gene are LGHNA and YSLEER. The CDR3 covers 16 residues.

This chain links TRBV7-2 with TRBJ2-5, with D possibly TRBD1 on 6 matching bases. The DNA end lines up better with TRBJ2-7; the J call may be wrong. CDR1 is SGHTA, CDR2 FQGNSA, per germline. The length of the CDR3 is 13 residues. The DNA for the CDR3 is TGTGCCAGCAGCTCATCACAGGGTAACGAGCAGTACTTC. The encoded protein is CASSSSQGNEQYF.

The chain has TRBV11-2 and TRBJ2-7; D is possibly TRBD1 (6 bases). CDR1 and CDR2 from the germline V gene are SGHAT and FQNNGV. This CDR3 is built from 14 residues. Trimming removed 4 bases at V and 0 bases at J, with 10 bases between. CDR3 in amino acids: CASSSLRGSYEQYF. For the CDR3, the DNA is TGTGCCAGCAGCTCCCTCAGGGGCTCCTACGAGCAGTACTTC.

A note on this clone: A junction boundary mismatches the germline segment, possibly from a read error. The J gene is TRBJ2-1, the V gene TRBV7-6; TRBD1 agrees at 12 bases. Germline CDR1 SGHVS, CDR2 FNYEAQ. This CDR3 region has 13 residues. CDR3: CASSSTPGQGALF. DNA of the CDR3: TGTGCCAGCAGCTCGACCCCGGGACAGGGGGCTCTCTTC. Full variable domain (missing parts from reference TRBV7-6 and TRBJ2-1): GAGVSQSPRYKVTKRGQDVALRCDPISGHVSLYWYRQALGQGPEFLTYFNYEAQQDKSGLPNDRFSAERPEGSISTLTIQRTEQRDSAMYRCASSSTPGQGALFGPGTRLTVL.

This chain links TRBV6-5 with TRBJ1-1; 9 nucleotides line up with TRBD1. V lost 6 bases and J lost 3; bases outside the gene matches: 8. CDR3 length equals 15 residues. Germline-derived CDR1 and CDR2 are MNHEY and SVGAGI. The CDR3 nucleotides are TGTGCCAGCAGAGATCGGGACAGGGTGCACACTGAAGCTTTCTTT. The encoded protein is CASRDRDRVHTEAFF.

This chain joins TRBV23-1 and TRBJ2-7; D gene ambiguous. TRBV23-1 is classed as an ORF, of uncertain function. This CDR3 comprises 11 residues. Between the trimmed V and J ends, which lost 4 bases and 3 bases, there was a span of 4 bases. In DNA form, the CDR3 reads TGCGCCAGCAGTCCCCACTACGAGCAGTACTTC. The encoded protein is CASSPHYEQYF.

The rearrangement uses TRBV5-8 and TRBJ2-3; D is perhaps TRBD1 (6 bases). This CDR3 has 15 amino acids. Trimming removed 2 bases at V and 0 bases at J, with 10 bases between. Germline assignment: CDR1 SGHTS and CDR2 YDEGEE. The CDR3 DNA reads TGTGCCAGCAGCTTACGAGGGGGAAGCACAGATACGCAGTATTTT. Amino acid sequence: CASSLRGGSTDTQYF. The full variable domain, its missing parts supplied by reference TRBV5-8 and TRBJ2-3, is EAGVTQSPTHLIKTRGQQATLRCSPISGHTSVYWYQQALGLGLQFLLWYDEGEERNRGNFPPRFSGRQFPNYSSELNVNALELEDSALYLCASSLRGGSTDTQYFGPGTRLTVL.

This clone turned up a few times. V usage is TRBV18 and J usage is TRBJ1-1; 7 nucleotides match TRBD1. Trimming took 5 bases from V and 1 from J; bases not matched to a gene: 10. CDR3 length: 16 residues. Germline V gene sequence: CDR1 KGHSH, CDR2 LQKENI. The CDR3 nucleotides are TGTGCCAGCTCAGAGGGGGCATCTGGATCGAACACTGAAGCTTTCTTT. This sequence encodes CASSEGASGSNTEAFF.

This chain joins TRBV10-3 and TRBJ2-3, with 9 bases that match TRBD1. The V and J ends lost 6 bases and 3 bases, in that order; junction bases with no gene match: 10. The germline V gene encodes CDR1 ENHRY and CDR2 SYGVKD. CDR3 length: 16 residues. The CDR3 loop is CAIRQGARRETDTQYF. In DNA, the CDR3 is TGTGCCATCAGACAGGGGGCTCGGAGAGAGACAGATACGCAGTATTTT.

This chain links TRBV5-4 with TRBJ2-3, with 7 positions matching TRBD1. This CDR3 is 13 amino acids long. Germline V gene lookup returns CDR1 SGHNT and CDR2 YYREEE (reference sequence). V shed 3 bases, J shed 5 bases, and the junction held 3 bases outside the gene matches. The DNA of the CDR3 is TGTGCCAGCAGCTGGACAGGAGTAGATACGCAGTATTTT. Residues: CASSWTGVDTQYF. Drawing the rest from reference TRBV5-4 and TRBJ2-3, the complete variable domain is ETGVTQSPTHLIKTRGQQVTLRCSSQSGHNTVSWYQQALGQGPQFIFQYYREEENGRGNFPPRFSGLQFPNYSSELNVNALELDDSALYLCASSWTGVDTQYFGPGTRLTVL.

CDR3 DNA: TGTGCCAGCAGTGGCCGGGGGGCCCAGTACTTC. Translation: CASSGRGAQYF. This chain uses TRBV6-5 with TRBJ2-5, with TRBD2 identical over 7 bases. The CDR3 extends over 11 amino acids. Losses at the gene ends were 5 bases for V and 9 bases for J; bases not matched to a gene: 3. Germline values: CDR1 MNHEY, CDR2 SVGAGI.

The rearrangement joins TRBV11-2 to TRBJ1-5; D remains unclear. Trimming shortened V by 4 bases and J by 2 bases, and 9 bases separated the two germline ends. The CDR3 totals 14 residues. The germline gives CDR1 SGHAT, CDR2 FQNNGV. CDR3 bases: TGTGCCAGCAGCTCACTCTATGGCAATCAGCCCCAGCATTTT. Encoded protein: CASSSLYGNQPQHF.

The rearrangement joins TRBV7-2 to TRBJ1-1, with D perhaps matching TRBD1 (6 bases). V was trimmed by 3 bases and J by 1 base, leaving 9 bases between them. The CDR3 extends over 14 amino acids. Germline CDR1 and CDR2: SGHTA and FQGNSA. DNA of the CDR3: TGTGCCAGCAGCTTGGGACACTCGAACACTGAAGCTTTCTTT. This translates into CASSLGHSNTEAFF.

The CDR3 DNA reads TGTGCCAGCAGTGATGAAGGAGATAGCAATCAGCCCCAGCATTTT. Residues: CASSDEGDSNQPQHF. The V call is TRBV2, the J call TRBJ1-5; D gene ambiguous. The V and J ends lost 3 bases and 0 bases respectively, with 9 bases between them. Germline-derived CDR1 and CDR2 are SNHLY and FYNNEI. This CDR3 spans 15 amino acids.

CDR3 bases: TGTGCCAGCAGCCCATTAGGGGCCCAGGACAGTTCAATTACGCAGTATTTT. It yields the protein CASSPLGAQDSSITQYF. The V and J genes are TRBV11-2 and TRBJ2-3; perhaps TRBD1 as D (6 bases). The CDR3 runs to 17 residues. V was shortened by 5 bases and J by 8 bases, with 26 bases between the two germline ends. The germline V gene encodes CDR1 SGHAT and CDR2 FQNNGV.

The chain is built from TRBV6-1 and TRBJ1-6; perhaps TRBD1 as D (6 bases). V dropped 6 bases and J dropped 6 bases, with 15 bases sitting between them. The germline V gene has CDR1 MNHNS and CDR2 SASEGT. The CDR3 has 15 amino acids. The CDR3 is CASSVRGARNSPLHF. The CDR3 nucleotides are TGTGCCAGCAGCGTTCGGGGGGCTCGTAATTCACCCCTCCACTTT.